This TCR beta chain emerged from a study of cytomegalovirus exposure and HLA in healthy donors. Study findings and constraints: A later analysis, which compared TCR beta chains of equal frequency, found the HLA-associated ones more clonally expanded.

Worth noting for this clone: What it binds is not known.

The CDR3 sequence is 14 residues long. Germline assignment: CDR1 SQVTM and CDR2 ANQGSEA. Trimming removed 4 bases from V and 8 bases from J; junction bases left unmatched: 9. The PCR contained 60 Vbeta and 13 Jbeta primers. Libraries were prepared by immunoSEQ multiplex PCR; TCRdb keeps only in-frame clonotypes and omits some of them. The sample holds under 250,000 clones, about four fifths seen once. This receptor was identified in a man in his forties in good health and CMV-seropositive. The chain is built from TRBV29-1 and TRBJ2-1, with 9 bases matching TRBD2. Sequencing was performed on PBMCs. Here the CDR3 DNA reads TGCAGCGTTGCGGCGGGAGGGCCTGGGGATGAGCAGTTCTTC. It translates to CSVAAGGPGDEQFF.